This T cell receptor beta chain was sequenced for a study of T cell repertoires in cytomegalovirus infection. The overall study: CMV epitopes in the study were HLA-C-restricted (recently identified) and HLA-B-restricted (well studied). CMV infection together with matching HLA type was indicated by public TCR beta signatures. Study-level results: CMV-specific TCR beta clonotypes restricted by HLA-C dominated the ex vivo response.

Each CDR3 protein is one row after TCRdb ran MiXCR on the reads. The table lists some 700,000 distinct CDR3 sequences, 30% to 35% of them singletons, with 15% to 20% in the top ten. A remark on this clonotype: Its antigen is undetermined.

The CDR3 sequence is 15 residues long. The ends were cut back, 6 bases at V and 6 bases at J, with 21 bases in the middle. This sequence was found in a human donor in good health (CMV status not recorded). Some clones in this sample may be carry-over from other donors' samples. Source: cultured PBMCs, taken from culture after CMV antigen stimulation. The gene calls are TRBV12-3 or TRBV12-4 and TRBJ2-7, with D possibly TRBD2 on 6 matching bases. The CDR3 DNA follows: TGTGCCAGCAGCTTACCCGGGACTCAAAATCCCGAGCAGTACTTC. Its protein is CASSLPGTQNPEQYF.